A single sample gave rise to the 28 T cell receptor beta chains below, sequenced in a study of blood T cell repertoires in COVID-19 (TCRdb year 2020). Preparation of the library involved the immunoSEQ multiplex PCR assay. TCRdb stores this immuneACCESS table with in-frame sequences only. Part of the clones is absent; in the studies checked, under half of the shortfall reflects unresolved V genes, and no reason is known for the rest. The sample table contains about 190,000 clones; only one count was recorded for roughly 73% of them. The ten most abundant clones make up approximately 2.9% of the sample. The specimen was peripheral blood. The source is a woman aged 80 or older with active or convalescent COVID-19.

The chain employs TRBV5-4 and TRBJ2-1; D perhaps matches TRBD2 (6 bases). CDR1 is SGHNT and CDR2 is YYREEE in the germline V gene (reference sequence). The V end was cut by 3 bases, the J end by 7 bases, with 11 bases between. This CDR3 is built from 13 residues. CDR3 sequence: CASSYQGGNEQFF. The CDR3 bases are TGTGCCAGCAGCTACCAGGGAGGTAATGAGCAGTTCTTC.

This chain uses TRBV5-5 with TRBJ2-3; weak D call: TRBD1 (5 bases). Germline CDR1 reads SGHKS; CDR2 reads YYEKEE (reference sequence). This CDR3 is built from 14 residues. V dropped 3 bases and J dropped 2 bases, with 10 bases sitting between them. CDR3 protein: CASSSRVLTDTQYF. In DNA form, the CDR3 reads TGTGCCAGCAGCTCCAGGGTTCTCACAGATACGCAGTATTTT.

The CDR3 nucleotides read TGTGCCAGCAGCCCGGCAGCCCAGGCTTCAACTGAAGCTTTCTTT. Translating it yields CASSPAAQASTEAFF. The genes are TRBV11-2 and TRBJ1-1; D call uncertain. The germline gives CDR1 SGHAT, CDR2 FQNNGV. V was shortened by 5 bases and J by 5 bases, with 18 bases between the two germline ends. The CDR3 has 15 amino acids.

J is TRBJ1-4 and V is TRBV4-2; D is uncertain. Germline V gene data show CDR1 as LGHNA and CDR2 as YNFKEQ. The CDR3 spans 14 residues. Trimming removed 3 bases from V and 7 bases from J, with 12 bases in between. CDR3: CASSQDFFGEKLFF. CDR3 nucleotide sequence: TGTGCCAGCAGCCAGGACTTCTTTGGTGAAAAACTGTTTTTT.

This clone turned up a few times. The chain is built from TRBV11-2 and TRBJ2-2, with D possibly being TRBD1 (5 bases). Looked up from germline, CDR1 is SGHAT and CDR2 is FQNNGV. The CDR3 extends over 16 amino acids. Trimming removed 4 bases from V and 6 bases from J, with 18 bases in between. The CDR3 region is CASSYLGAGAPGELFF. DNA for the CDR3: TGTGCCAGCAGCTACCTAGGGGCAGGCGCTCCCGGGGAGCTGTTTTTT.

The rearrangement uses TRBV4-3 and TRBJ2-1; no firm D call. The CDR3 has 13 amino acids. V shed 3 bases and J shed 9 bases, with 12 bases lying between them. Germline V gene lookup returns CDR1 LGHNA and CDR2 YSLEER. CDR3 nucleotide sequence: TGCGCCAGCAGCCAGGCGGATGGCGGTGAGCAGTTCTTC. Translation: CASSQADGGEQFF.

V is TRBV24-1 and J is TRBJ2-6, with 7 bases fitting TRBD1. This CDR3 region has 16 residues. J was trimmed by 3 bases and V by 4 bases; bases with no gene match: 5. CDR1 KGHDR and CDR2 SFDVKD come from the germline V gene. The CDR3 coding sequence is TGTGCCACCAGTGACCGACAGGGAAGTGGGGCCAACGTCCTGACTTTC. It specifies CATSDRQGSGANVLTF.

The V call is TRBV9, the J call TRBJ1-5, with 7 bases aligning to TRBD1. The V gene end was trimmed by 4 bases and the J gene end by 7 bases; junction bases not matched to a gene: 11. The CDR3 runs to 15 residues. CDR1 is SGDLS, CDR2 YYNGEE, per germline. The CDR3 bases are TGTGCCAGCAGCCCCCATGGGGCAGGGGGACAGCCCCAGCATTTT. Protein sequence: CASSPHGAGGQPQHF.

The sample holds one count of this clone. This chain links TRBV3-1 (or the pseudogene TRBV3-2) with TRBJ2-7; 9 nucleotides align to TRBD1. V lost 4 bases to trimming and J lost 3 bases; unmatched junction nucleotides: 7. Germline V CDR1 and CDR2: LGHDT, YNNKEL (reference sequence). The CDR3 spans 15 residues. CDR3 coding DNA: TGTGCCAGCAGCCCCCGGACAGGGGTTCTCTACGAGCAGTACTTC. Encoded protein: CASSPRTGVLYEQYF.

This chain connects TRBV19 to TRBJ2-3; D not resolved. This CDR3 has 13 residues. Germline CDR1 LNHDA, CDR2 SQIVND (reference sequence). V was cut by 7 bases and J by 1 base, with 9 bases left in between. CDR3 sequence (DNA): TGTGCCAGTACCCACCCGGGCACAGATACGCAGTATTTT. Residues: CASTHPGTDTQYF.

The chain is built from TRBV18 and TRBJ2-5, with D unclear. With 5 bases removed from V and 0 bases from J, the gap between germline ends came to 4 bases. The CDR3 is made up of 12 amino acids. Germline values: CDR1 KGHSH, CDR2 LQKENI. For the CDR3, the DNA is TGTGCCAGCTCAGCGTACCAAGAGACCCAGTACTTC. Protein: CASSAYQETQYF.

V is TRBV5-1 and J is TRBJ2-7, with D perhaps TRBD1 (5 bases). V gave up 2 bases and J gave up 5 bases, with 14 bases separating them. CDR1 is SGHRS and CDR2 is YFSETQ in the germline V gene. The CDR3 covers 14 residues. The CDR3 here is CASSLGGRVDEQYF. CDR3 in DNA: TGCGCCAGCAGCTTAGGTGGCAGGGTTGACGAGCAGTACTTC.

This clone occurred a few times. The chain uses TRBV9 and TRBJ2-2; 9 bases are a match to TRBD1. The trim removed 0 bases at V and 5 bases at J, leaving 2 bases unmatched. This CDR3 contains 15 residues. The germline gives CDR1 SGDLS, CDR2 YYNGEE. CDR3 bases: TGTGCCAGCAGCGTAGATGGACAGGGGACCGGGGAGCTGTTTTTT. Residues: CASSVDGQGTGELFF.

This chain links TRBV28 with TRBJ1-6, with 7 bases aligning to TRBD1. The J segment lost 5 bases and the V segment lost 2 bases, leaving 3 bases of the junction unmatched. The CDR3 runs to 15 residues. From germline, CDR1 is MDHEN and CDR2 SYDVKM. DNA of the CDR3: TGTGCCAGCAGTTTACCTGGACAGGATAATTCACCCCTCCACTTT. Encoded protein: CASSLPGQDNSPLHF. Supplemented by reference TRBV28 and TRBJ1-6, the full variable domain reads DVKVTQSSRYLVKRTGEKVFLECVQDMDHENMFWYRQDPGLGLRLIYFSYDVKMKEKGDIPEGYSVSREKKERFSLILESASTNQTSMYLCASSLPGQDNSPLHFGNGTRLTVT.

This clone was counted once. V usage is TRBV7-8 and J usage is TRBJ2-7; weak D call: TRBD2 (5 bases). The CDR3 extends over 13 amino acids. Trimming removed 1 base from V and 9 bases from J, with 13 bases in between. Germline CDR1 and CDR2: SGHVS and FQNEAQ. The chain's CDR3 is CASSLVLNEGQYF. In nucleotides, the CDR3 is TGTGCCAGCAGCTTAGTTCTCAACGAGGGGCAGTACTTC. Variable domain in full (rest from reference TRBV7-8 and TRBJ2-7): GAGVSQSPRYKVAKRGQDVALRCDPISGHVSLFWYQQALGQGPEFLTYFQNEAQLDKSGLPSDRFFAERPEGSVSTLKIQRTQQEDSAVYLCASSLVLNEGQYFGPGTRLTVT.

The V gene is TRBV11-1, the J gene TRBJ2-2, with 12 nucleotides matching TRBD1. This CDR3 is built from 16 residues. Trimming cost V 0 bases and J 6 bases; bases outside gene matches: 2. Germline CDR1 reads SGHAT; CDR2 reads FQDESV (reference sequence). CDR3 nucleotides: TGTGCCAGCAGCTTAGCGGGACAGGGGGCGGCCGGGGAGCTGTTTTTT. It yields the protein CASSLAGQGAAGELFF.

The chain uses TRBV24-1 and TRBJ1-2; TRBD1 might be the D (6 bases). CDR1 KGHDR and CDR2 SFDVKD come from the germline V gene. Trimming took off 3 bases at V and 1 base at J, with 8 bases between the two ends. This CDR3 has 14 amino acids. The CDR3 sequence is CATSDQGFNYGYTF. CDR3 nucleotides: TGTGCCACCAGTGATCAGGGGTTTAACTATGGCTACACCTTC.

The J gene is TRBJ1-5, the V gene TRBV24-1, with a possible D match to TRBD1 (5 bases). The CDR3 consists of 15 residues. V shed 5 bases and J shed 0 bases, with 10 bases lying between them. From germline, CDR1 is KGHDR and CDR2 SFDVKD. CDR3 sequence reads: CATSVGGDSNQPQHF. The CDR3 bases are TGTGCCACCAGTGTGGGGGGTGATAGCAATCAGCCCCAGCATTTT.

The rearrangement uses TRBV27 and TRBJ2-3; the D gene is possibly TRBD1 (5 bases). Germline V lookup: CDR1 MNHEY, CDR2 SMNVEV (reference sequence). Trimming took off 6 bases at V and 0 bases at J, with 13 bases between the two ends. This CDR3 spans 15 amino acids. This chain's CDR3 is CASRAGQFSTDTQYF. The DNA of the CDR3 is TGTGCCAGCAGGGCCGGACAATTCAGCACAGATACGCAGTATTTT.

V and J are TRBV7-9 and TRBJ2-1; 9 positions agree with TRBD1. Germline-derived CDR1 and CDR2 are SEHNR and FQNEAQ (reference sequence). J gave up 4 bases and V 2 bases, and 3 bases lay outside the gene matches. The CDR3 contains 15 residues. The CDR3 coding sequence is TGTGCCAGCAGCTTAACAGGGGGCTTGTACAATGAGCAGTTCTTC. It is translated as CASSLTGGLYNEQFF.

The J gene is TRBJ2-5, the V gene TRBV6-2 or TRBV6-3; TRBD2 aligns across 8 bases. The length of the CDR3 is 13 residues. The germline gives CDR1 MNHEY, CDR2 SVGEGT. After removal of 5 bases from V and 3 bases from J, the junction contained 2 bases not matched to a gene. DNA of the CDR3: TGTGCCAGCAGTAGTAGCGGGAAAGAGACCCAGTACTTC. Residues: CASSSSGKETQYF.

The gene calls are TRBV12-3 or TRBV12-4 and TRBJ1-1, with D maybe TRBD1 (6 bases). V lost 5 bases, J lost 2 bases, and 9 bases lay in between. The CDR3 extends over 13 amino acids. This CDR3 is CASSADSNTEAFF. Here the CDR3 DNA reads TGTGCCAGCAGTGCGGACAGTAACACTGAAGCTTTCTTT.

This sequence joins TRBV11-3 and TRBJ2-4; D might be TRBD1 (8 bases). Germline CDR1 reads SGHNT; CDR2 reads YENEEA. This CDR3 contains 13 residues. V was trimmed by 5 bases and J by 7 bases, leaving 12 bases between them. The CDR3 nucleotides read TGTGCCAGCAGCATACAGGGGGGGAACATTCAGTACTTC. Translation gives CASSIQGGNIQYF.

The chain employs TRBV29-1 and TRBJ1-1; D gene unclear. Per germline, CDR1 SQVTM and CDR2 ANQGSEA. CDR3 length equals 14 residues. V lost 4 bases, J lost 3 bases, and 15 bases lay in between. As DNA, the CDR3 is TGCAGCGTTGGGTCAAGGTCAGACTACACTGAAGCTTTCTTT. Its translation: CSVGSRSDYTEAFF.

The V gene is TRBV28, the J gene TRBJ1-4; a weak D match, TRBD1 (6 bases). The CDR3 sequence is 15 residues long. Germline-derived CDR1 and CDR2 are MDHEN and SYDVKM. V lost 2 bases and J lost 6, with 13 bases in between. The CDR3 nucleotides read TGTGCCAGCAGTTTAAGTTGGGGGGGCGATGAAAAACTGTTTTTT. This sequence encodes CASSLSWGGDEKLFF. The full variable domain, with the rest looked up from reference TRBV28 and TRBJ1-4, is DVKVTQSSRYLVKRTGEKVFLECVQDMDHENMFWYRQDPGLGLRLIYFSYDVKMKEKGDIPEGYSVSREKKERFSLILESASTNQTSMYLCASSLSWGGDEKLFFGSGTQLSVL.

The V and J genes are TRBV28 and TRBJ2-3; 8 bases match TRBD1. The length of the CDR3 is 16 residues. V shed 4 bases, J shed 3 bases, and the junction held 9 bases outside the gene matches. Per germline, CDR1 MDHEN and CDR2 SYDVKM. As DNA, the CDR3 is TGTGCCAGCAGTTCGGCCGCAGGGGGCTTAACAGATACGCAGTATTTT. Protein sequence: CASSSAAGGLTDTQYF.

The J gene is TRBJ1-2, the V gene TRBV6-2 or TRBV6-3, with D possibly TRBD1 on 5 matching bases. V was pared by 0 bases and J by 8 bases, with 10 bases between. Germline V gene lookup returns CDR1 MNHEY and CDR2 SVGEGT. This CDR3 has 13 amino acids. The CDR3 DNA sequence: TGTGCCAGCAGTTACTCGTCAGGGTCGGGCTACACCTTC. This encodes CASSYSSGSGYTF.

This clone appeared once. V gene TRBV13 combines with J gene TRBJ2-2; TRBD2 matches at 8 bases. With 1 base clipped from V and 4 bases from J, the junction kept 5 bases outside the gene matches. The CDR3 has 16 amino acids. Germline V CDR1 and CDR2: PRHDT, FYEKMQ (reference sequence). This chain's CDR3 is CASSLERGFGTGELFF. For the CDR3, the DNA is TGTGCCAGCAGCTTAGAGCGGGGGTTCGGCACCGGGGAGCTGTTTTTT.